The 22 T cell receptor beta chains in this list originate from one sample, sequenced in a study of T cells in Graves' hyperthyroidism and ophthalmopathy. The source material, RNA transcripts, was used to amplify TCR beta CDR3 regions. The TCR CDR3 first-round RT-PCR relied on the HTBI primer set. TCRdb re-called the multiplex PCR reads with MiXCR, one entry per CDR3 protein. This table holds some 510,000 distinct CDR3 sequences, about a fifth found once. Sequencing input: blood. These receptors all stem from a young man with Graves' hyperthyroidism.

This clonotype was counted many times. The chain combines TRBV12-3 or TRBV12-4 with TRBJ2-6; 8 nucleotides match TRBD1. The CDR3 totals 18 residues. J lost 0 bases, V lost 6 bases, and 10 bases had no gene match. The CDR3 reads CASSGQGAPNSGANVLTF. The CDR3 DNA sequence: TGTGCCAGCAGCGGACAGGGCGCGCCTAACTCTGGGGCCAACGTCCTGACTTTC.

The sample holds many counts of this clonotype. The chain has TRBV6-1 and TRBJ1-2; D is unresolved. V was clipped by 5 bases and J by 2 bases, with 12 bases between them. The CDR3 has 14 residues. Germline assignment: CDR1 MNHNS and CDR2 SASEGT. The CDR3 loop reads CASSLGMGNYGYTF. The CDR3 nucleotides are TGTGCCAGCAGTCTAGGGATGGGGAACTATGGCTACACCTTC.

In this sample, this clonotype turned up once. The chain has TRBV19 and TRBJ2-5; D is perhaps TRBD2 (7 bases). Trimming removed 3 bases from V and 5 bases from J, with 13 bases in between. Per the germline V gene, CDR1 is LNHDA and CDR2 is SQIVND (reference sequence). The CDR3 is made up of 14 amino acids. Here the CDR3 reads CASSIGGRRETQYF. Written as DNA, the CDR3 is TGTGCCAGTAGTATCGGGGGGCGCCGGGAGACCCAGTACTTC.

As concerns this clonotype: This may stem from a read error, because a much larger clone lies one nucleotide away. The chain links TRBV15 to TRBJ2-5; D gene uncertain. V was trimmed by 4 bases and J by 5 bases, leaving 14 bases between them. From germline, CDR1 is LNHNV and CDR2 YYDKDF (reference sequence). The CDR3 is made up of 14 amino acids. The CDR3 spells CATSIAGLTETQYF. DNA for the CDR3: TGTGCCACCAGCATAGCCGGGCTCACGGAGACCCAGTACTTC.

This clonotype was counted at least ten times. The chain employs TRBV3-1 and TRBJ2-7; 7 nucleotides align to TRBD2. The length of the CDR3 is 14 residues. The V segment lost 3 bases and the J segment 3 bases; nucleotides outside the gene matches: 5. CDR1 is LGHDT and CDR2 is YNNKEL in the germline V gene (reference sequence). CDR3 nucleotide sequence: TGTGCCAGCAGCCACCTGGGAGGGGACTACGAGCAGTACTTC. Translation: CASSHLGGDYEQYF.

Ten or more counts support this clonotype. This chain joins TRBV6-5 and TRBJ2-7; 7 bases match TRBD1. Germline-derived CDR1 and CDR2 are MNHEY and SVGAGI. J was trimmed by 3 bases and V by 2 bases; bases with no gene match: 10. The CDR3 runs to 16 residues. The CDR3 sequence: CASSYRQGIYYYEQYF. The DNA for the CDR3 is TGTGCCAGCAGTTACAGACAGGGAATTTATTACTACGAGCAGTACTTC.

The chain links TRBV28 to TRBJ1-2, with D maybe TRBD1 (6 bases). V was trimmed by 2 bases and J by 0 bases, leaving 10 bases between them. Germline CDR1 and CDR2: MDHEN and SYDVKM. CDR3 length: 15 residues. The CDR3, as DNA: TGTGCCAGCAGTTTACCTGGGGGCACTAACTATGGCTACACCTTC. Protein sequence: CASSLPGGTNYGYTF.

This clonotype has at least ten counts. The chain carries TRBV6-4 and TRBJ1-1; D not certain. CDR1 MRHNA and CDR2 SNTAGT come from the germline V gene. The CDR3 is made up of 14 amino acids. V was trimmed by 6 bases and J by 1 base, leaving 12 bases between them. CDR3 protein: CASSMEGGNTEAFF. The CDR3 nucleotides read TGTGCCAGCAGCATGGAAGGAGGGAACACTGAAGCTTTCTTT.

This clonotype has at least ten counts. The chain employs TRBV19 and TRBJ2-5, with 7 bases identical to TRBD2. This CDR3 is built from 13 residues. Germline V CDR1 and CDR2: LNHDA, SQIVND (reference sequence). V shed 5 bases and J 4 bases; nucleotides not matched to a gene: 4. Here the CDR3 reads CASSWAGVETQYF. CDR3 nucleotide sequence: TGTGCCAGTAGTTGGGCGGGGGTAGAGACCCAGTACTTC. The full variable domain, in which reference TRBV19 and TRBJ2-5 provide the parts outside the CDR3, is DGGITQSPKYLFRKEGQNVTLSCEQNLNHDAMYWYRQDPGQGLRLIYYSQIVNDFQKGDIAEGYSVSREKKESFPLTVTSAQKNPTAFYLCASSWAGVETQYFGPGTRLLVL.

This clonotype was observed many times. V usage is TRBV19 and J usage is TRBJ1-2; no clear D gene. The CDR3 spans 15 residues. Per the germline V gene, CDR1 is LNHDA and CDR2 is SQIVND (reference sequence). Trimming removed 4 bases at V and 3 bases at J, with 15 bases between. The CDR3 coding sequence is TGTGCCAGTAGTACATCGGCAGGAGGAGACTATGGCTACACCTTC. Its protein product is CASSTSAGGDYGYTF.

Of note for this clonotype: A much larger clonotype is one base distant, so this may be a read error. This chain uses TRBV7-6 with TRBJ2-5, with 11 bases lining up with TRBD2. This CDR3 is built from 16 residues. Germline lookup yields CDR1 SGHVS and CDR2 FNYEAQ. For the CDR3, the DNA is TGTGCCATCAGCTTAGCGCGACTAGCGGGGCAAGAGACCCAGTACTTC. It translates to CAISLARLAGQETQYF.

Many counts were recorded for this clonotype. CDR3 region: CSARDPGAYEQYF. The CDR3 nucleotides read TGCAGTGCCCGAGACCCGGGGGCCTACGAGCAGTACTTC. The chain employs TRBV20-1 and TRBJ2-7; TRBD2 is a possible D gene (6 bases). The CDR3 consists of 13 residues. V lost 6 bases, J lost 2 bases, and 14 bases lay in between. CDR1 is DFQATT, CDR2 SNEGSKA, per germline (reference sequence).

This clonotype was observed many times. The chain carries TRBV27 and TRBJ1-1; 9 bases match TRBD1. In germline, CDR1 is MNHEY, CDR2 SMNVEV (reference sequence). V trimming: 6 bases; J trimming: 4 bases; junction bases outside the gene matches: 15. The CDR3 contains 17 residues. The CDR3 loop reads CASSSGTGNSPSTEAFF. CDR3 nucleotide sequence: TGTGCCAGCAGCTCAGGGACAGGGAACAGCCCTTCCACTGAAGCTTTCTTT.

This chain connects TRBV7-2 to TRBJ2-5; D not resolved. Germline loops: CDR1 SGHTA, CDR2 FQGNSA. V lost 5 bases and J 6 bases, leaving 22 bases between the germline ends. This CDR3 is built from 16 residues. The CDR3 DNA reads as TGTGCCAGCAGCCAACCTTGGGTAGTCTCAGAGAAGACCCAGTACTTC. Translating gives CASSQPWVVSEKTQYF.

The chain recombines TRBV18 with TRBJ2-7; no firm D call. Germline lookup yields CDR1 KGHSH and CDR2 LQKENI. Trimming took off 2 bases at V and 3 bases at J, with 11 bases between the two ends. This CDR3 is 14 amino acids long. The CDR3 sequence: CASSPSAEYYEQYF. In nucleotides, the CDR3 is TGTGCCAGCTCACCATCGGCAGAGTACTACGAGCAGTACTTC.

This clonotype has ten or more counts. This chain uses TRBV5-1 with TRBJ2-7; D may correspond to TRBD1 or TRBD2 (5 bases each). CDR3 length equals 14 residues. V was pared by 4 bases and J by 3 bases, with 14 bases between. The germline V gene encodes CDR1 SGHRS and CDR2 YFSETQ. Here the CDR3 DNA reads TGCGCCAGCAGCATCGGGACCGAGGTCTACGAGCAGTACTTC. Translated: CASSIGTEVYEQYF.

V and J are TRBV19 and TRBJ2-7, with 10 bases that match TRBD1. Germline V gene lookup returns CDR1 LNHDA and CDR2 SQIVND (reference sequence). The CDR3 totals 15 residues. The junction had 5 bases not matched to a gene; V was cut back by 3 bases and J by 3 bases. CDR3: CASSMRGQGIYEQYF. As DNA, the CDR3 is TGTGCCAGTAGTATGAGGGGACAGGGGATCTACGAGCAGTACTTC.

The rearrangement links TRBV30 to TRBJ1-2; D gene unclear. Trimming took off 0 bases at V and 4 bases at J, with 6 bases between the two ends. The germline V gene encodes CDR1 GTSNPN and CDR2 SVGIG (reference sequence). The CDR3 is 12 residues long. The CDR3 is CAWSVGAYGYTF. The CDR3 nucleotides are TGTGCCTGGAGTGTAGGAGCCTATGGCTACACCTTC.

Comment on this clonotype: This clone may be a read error of a much larger clone one base away. V gene TRBV12-3 or TRBV12-4 combines with J gene TRBJ1-1; maybe TRBD1 (6 bases). The ends were cut back, 7 bases at V and 1 base at J, with 13 bases in the middle. The CDR3 is 14 residues long. The CDR3 coding sequence is TGTGCCAGCAAACCCAGGGGCGCGAACACTGAAGCTTTCTTT. It translates to CASKPRGANTEAFF.

The chain has TRBV5-1 and TRBJ1-1; D remains unclear. Germline lookup yields CDR1 SGHRS and CDR2 YFSETQ. CDR3 length: 15 amino acids. V shed 4 bases and J shed 0 bases, with 13 bases lying between them. CDR3 amino acids: CASSPRSFMNTEAFF. The CDR3 DNA follows: TGCGCCAGCAGCCCTCGCTCTTTCATGAACACTGAAGCTTTCTTT.

To note about this clonotype: At one boundary the junction diverges from the germline segment, which might be a read error. The J gene is TRBJ2-5, the V gene TRBV6-4; the match to TRBD1 covers 10 bases. CDR3 length: 17 residues. CDR1 is MRHNA and CDR2 is SNTAGT in the germline V gene. CDR3 in amino acids: CASSYSVGQGKKETQYF. Here the CDR3 DNA reads TGTGCCAGCAGTTACTCAGTGGGACAGGGGAAAAAAGAGACCCAGTACTTC.

This clonotype was detected ten times or more. The J gene is TRBJ1-5, the V gene TRBV6-5; the D is unclear. The CDR3 has 17 residues. Trimming stripped 7 bases from V and 5 bases from J, with 24 bases between. CDR1 is MNHEY, CDR2 SVGAGI, per germline. CDR3 amino acids: CASTSDGGTPNYQPQHF. CDR3 DNA: TGTGCCAGCACTTCCGACGGAGGTACACCTAACTATCAGCCCCAGCATTTT.